This note documents a single T cell receptor (beta chain) sequence. This record comes from a study of blood T cell repertoires in COVID-19. Study overall: PBMCs, B-cell-depleted T cells, or T cells provided the cDNA or gDNA that made up the material.

Clones were sequenced by immunoSEQ multiplex PCR, and TCRdb holds only the in-frame ones, with some missing. The sample includes about 300,000 clones, around 80% of them seen just once. The V gene lost 0 bases and the J gene lost 4 bases, with 13 bases spanning the gap. This CDR3 is built from 16 residues. Germline V lookup: CDR1 SGHRS, CDR2 YFSETQ. Sequenced material: peripheral blood. The receptor comes from a woman aged 50 to 60 with acute or convalescent COVID-19. The chain is built from TRBV5-1 and TRBJ2-2; possibly TRBD2 for D (6 bases). The CDR3 region has the DNA TGCGCCAGCAGCTTGGTTGGAGGGTCAAGCACCGGGGAGCTGTTTTTT. Its protein is CASSLVGGSSTGELFF. Combining the CDR3 with reference TRBV5-1 and TRBJ2-2 gives the whole variable domain KAGVTQTPRYLIKTRGQQVTLSCSPISGHRSVSWYQQTPGQGLQFLFEYFSETQRNKGNFPGRFSGRQFSNSRSEMNVSTLELGDSALYLCASSLVGGSSTGELFFGEGSRLTVL.